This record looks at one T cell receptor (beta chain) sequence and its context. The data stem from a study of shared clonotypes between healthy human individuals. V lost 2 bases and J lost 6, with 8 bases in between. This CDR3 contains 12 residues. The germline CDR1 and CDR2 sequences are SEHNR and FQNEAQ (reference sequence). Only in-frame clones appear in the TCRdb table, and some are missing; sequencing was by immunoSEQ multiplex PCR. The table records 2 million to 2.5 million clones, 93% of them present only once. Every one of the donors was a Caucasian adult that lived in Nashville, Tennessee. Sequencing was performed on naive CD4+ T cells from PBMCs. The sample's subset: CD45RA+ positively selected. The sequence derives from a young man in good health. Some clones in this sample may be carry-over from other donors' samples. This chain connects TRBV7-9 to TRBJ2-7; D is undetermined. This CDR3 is CASSLFPSEQYF. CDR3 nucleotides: TGTGCCAGCAGCTTATTCCCGAGCGAGCAGTACTTC.